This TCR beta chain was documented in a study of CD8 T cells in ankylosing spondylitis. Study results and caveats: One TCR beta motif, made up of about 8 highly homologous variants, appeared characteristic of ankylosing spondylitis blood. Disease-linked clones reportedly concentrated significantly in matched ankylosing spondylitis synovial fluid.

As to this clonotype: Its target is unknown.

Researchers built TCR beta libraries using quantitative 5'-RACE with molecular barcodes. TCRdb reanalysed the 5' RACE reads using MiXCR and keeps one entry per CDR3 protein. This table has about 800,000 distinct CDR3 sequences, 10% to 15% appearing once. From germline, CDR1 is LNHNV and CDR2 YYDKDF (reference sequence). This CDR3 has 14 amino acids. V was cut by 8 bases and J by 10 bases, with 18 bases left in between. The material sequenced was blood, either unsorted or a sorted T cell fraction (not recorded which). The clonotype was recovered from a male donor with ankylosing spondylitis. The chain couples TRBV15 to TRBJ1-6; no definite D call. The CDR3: CATAHGWVGSPLHF. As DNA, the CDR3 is TGTGCCACCGCCCATGGATGGGTCGGGTCACCCCTCCACTTT.